This is a list of T cell receptor beta chains from one sample in a study of blood T cell repertoires in COVID-19. Clones were read by immunoSEQ multiplex PCR, and TCRdb kept only the in-frame ones, dropping some. Here the sample spans just under 40,000 clones, approximately 85% being singletons. Material: peripheral blood. The receptors were gathered from a man in his 70s with acute or convalescent COVID-19. Each CDR3 is given with its conserved first and last residue. Each record gives: CDR3 DNA, CDR3 protein, clone size, J gene, D gene, V gene. D genes are given only for firm matches. The size field is filled for only some rows; it gives once, few, many or a size class.

cdr3_nt: TGTGCCAGCAGCTTCGGGACAGGGGGCGGCGGGGAGCTGTTTTTT
cdr3_aa: CASSFGTGGGGELFF
clone_size: once
j_call: TRBJ2-2
d_call: TRBD1
v_call: TRBV11-3

cdr3_nt: TGTGCCAGCAGTCCCCGGGGGGATGCTTCAATAGGCTACACCTTC
cdr3_aa: CASSPRGDASIGYTF
clone_size: NA
j_call: TRBJ1-2
d_call: NA
v_call: TRBV6-5

cdr3_nt: TGTGCCAGCAGTGAAGGGGTGAGGGCCCCGGGGCCCCAGCATTTT
cdr3_aa: CASSEGVRAPGPQHF
clone_size: NA
j_call: TRBJ1-5
d_call: NA
v_call: TRBV6-1

cdr3_nt: TGTGCCAGCTCCAGGGGCAGCTGGAACGGAAACACCGGGGAGCTGTTTTTT
cdr3_aa: CASSRGSWNGNTGELFF
clone_size: NA
j_call: TRBJ2-2
d_call: NA
v_call: TRBV27

cdr3_nt: TGTGCCACCCTAGGGACAGGGAATGAGCAGTTCTTC
cdr3_aa: CATLGTGNEQFF
clone_size: NA
j_call: TRBJ2-1
d_call: TRBD1
v_call: TRBV28

cdr3_nt: TGCGCCAGCAGCTTGGTAGCGGGACAGTCCAATGAGCAGTTCTTC
cdr3_aa: CASSLVAGQSNEQFF
clone_size: once
j_call: TRBJ2-1
d_call: NA
v_call: TRBV5-1

cdr3_nt: TGTGCCAGCACCGAGGGGGGGCGCATTCAGCCCCAGCATTTT
cdr3_aa: CASTEGGRIQPQHF
clone_size: NA
j_call: TRBJ1-5
d_call: NA
v_call: TRBV2

cdr3_nt: TGCGCCAGCAGCTTGGGACCCCGAGTGACAGGGGATGAAAAACTGTTTTTT
cdr3_aa: CASSLGPRVTGDEKLFF
clone_size: NA
j_call: TRBJ1-4
d_call: TRBD1
v_call: TRBV5-1

cdr3_nt: TGTGCCAGCAGCTCCGACTCGGACGAGCAGTACTTC
cdr3_aa: CASSSDSDEQYF
clone_size: NA
j_call: TRBJ2-7
d_call: NA
v_call: TRBV9

cdr3_nt: TGTGCCAGCACCACGACCGGGACTCCCTCTTTCTTT
cdr3_aa: CASTTTGTPSFF
clone_size: once
j_call: TRBJ1-1
d_call: NA
v_call: TRBV28

cdr3_nt: TGTGCCAGCAGTTTAGGTGGGACAGCCAAGACTTACCTCACTGAAGCTTTCTTT
cdr3_aa: CASSLGGTAKTYLTEAFF
clone_size: NA
j_call: TRBJ1-1
d_call: TRBD1
v_call: TRBV28

cdr3_nt: TGTGCCAGCAGCGTTTTTGACAGAGTCCTGGAGACCCAGTACTTC
cdr3_aa: CASSVFDRVLETQYF
clone_size: once
j_call: TRBJ2-5
d_call: NA
v_call: TRBV9

cdr3_nt: TGTGCCAGCAGCCAGGAGGGATGGTTCACTGAAGCTTTCTTT
cdr3_aa: CASSQEGWFTEAFF
clone_size: NA
j_call: TRBJ1-1
d_call: NA
v_call: TRBV14

cdr3_nt: TGTGCCAGCAGTGAAGCGCTCCATACTATCAGGGCCGATACGCAGTATTTT
cdr3_aa: CASSEALHTIRADTQYF
clone_size: NA
j_call: TRBJ2-3
d_call: NA
v_call: TRBV6-1

cdr3_nt: TGCGCCAGCAGCCCCCAGGGGGCGGACGGGGGGACTGAAGCTTTCTTT
cdr3_aa: CASSPQGADGGTEAFF
clone_size: NA
j_call: TRBJ1-1
d_call: TRBD1
v_call: TRBV4-3

cdr3_nt: TGTGCCAGCGGGGCCCCGAGCGATGAGCAGTTCTTC
cdr3_aa: CASGAPSDEQFF
clone_size: medium-sized
j_call: TRBJ2-1
d_call: NA
v_call: TRBV2

cdr3_nt: TGTGCCAGCAGCCAGTGGGGGGGGGCTGAAGCTTTCTTT
cdr3_aa: CASSQWGGAEAFF
clone_size: NA
j_call: TRBJ1-1
d_call: NA
v_call: TRBV14

cdr3_nt: TGTGCCAGCTCCGAGACTAGCGGGATCGATACCGGGGAGCTGTTTTTT
cdr3_aa: CASSETSGIDTGELFF
clone_size: NA
j_call: TRBJ2-2
d_call: TRBD2
v_call: TRBV18

cdr3_nt: TGTGCCAGTAGCTCTCCGGCCTCGGAGGTTACAGATACGCAGTATTTT
cdr3_aa: CASSSPASEVTDTQYF
clone_size: few
j_call: TRBJ2-3
d_call: NA
v_call: TRBV19

cdr3_nt: TGTGCCAGTAGTCCGGGGACTAGCGGTTGGAATGAGCAGTTCTTC
cdr3_aa: CASSPGTSGWNEQFF
clone_size: NA
j_call: TRBJ2-1
d_call: TRBD2
v_call: TRBV19

cdr3_nt: TGTGCCAGCAGCCGGACAGGGCCCGAGCAGTACTTC
cdr3_aa: CASSRTGPEQYF
clone_size: NA
j_call: TRBJ2-7
d_call: TRBD1
v_call: TRBV7-9

cdr3_nt: TGCGCCAGCAGCTTGTCCGCAGGTACCCCGCTCGAGCAGTACTTC
cdr3_aa: CASSLSAGTPLEQYF
clone_size: once
j_call: TRBJ2-7
d_call: NA
v_call: TRBV5-1

cdr3_nt: TGCGCCAGCAGCTTGAACCGGGTATCCTATGGCTACACCTTC
cdr3_aa: CASSLNRVSYGYTF
clone_size: NA
j_call: TRBJ1-2
d_call: NA
v_call: TRBV5-1

cdr3_nt: TGTGCCAGTAAGGAGGCCCTGAACACTGAAGCTTTCTTT
cdr3_aa: CASKEALNTEAFF
clone_size: NA
j_call: TRBJ1-1
d_call: NA
v_call: TRBV19

cdr3_nt: TGTGCCACCTCCTCCCACCAGGGGGACGAGAAGACCCAGTACTTC
cdr3_aa: CATSSHQGDEKTQYF
clone_size: NA
j_call: TRBJ2-5
d_call: TRBD1
v_call: TRBV24-1

cdr3_nt: TGTGCCAGCAGGGGGACAGGGGGATATGGCTACACCTTC
cdr3_aa: CASRGTGGYGYTF
clone_size: NA
j_call: TRBJ1-2
d_call: TRBD1
v_call: TRBV27

cdr3_nt: TGTGCCAGCAGCTCGAGTAGTTCTCCCTACGAGCAGTACTTC
cdr3_aa: CASSSSSSPYEQYF
clone_size: once
j_call: TRBJ2-7
d_call: NA
v_call: TRBV7-2

cdr3_nt: TGTGCCAGCAGCCCGGCGGGGACTACCTACAATGAGCAGTTCTTC
cdr3_aa: CASSPAGTTYNEQFF
clone_size: NA
j_call: TRBJ2-1
d_call: TRBD2
v_call: TRBV7-9

cdr3_nt: TGTGCCAGCACCGTTAGCGGAACCCTTGCTGGTGAGCAGTTCTTC
cdr3_aa: CASTVSGTLAGEQFF
clone_size: NA
j_call: TRBJ2-1
d_call: NA
v_call: TRBV28

cdr3_nt: TGTGCCAGCAGTCCGGACCGGGGCTCCTACAATGAGCAGTTCTTC
cdr3_aa: CASSPDRGSYNEQFF
clone_size: once
j_call: TRBJ2-1
d_call: NA
v_call: TRBV27

cdr3_nt: TGTGCCAGCTCGCGCGGGACAGGGGGCGATACCCAGTACTTC
cdr3_aa: CASSRGTGGDTQYF
clone_size: NA
j_call: TRBJ2-5
d_call: TRBD1
v_call: TRBV18

cdr3_nt: TGCGCCAGCAGCCAAGGGCCTTTGCAAGAGACCCAGTACTTC
cdr3_aa: CASSQGPLQETQYF
clone_size: NA
j_call: TRBJ2-5
d_call: NA
v_call: TRBV4-1

cdr3_nt: TGTGCCAGCAGTTTCTTAACCGGGACACCCCAGCATTTT
cdr3_aa: CASSFLTGTPQHF
clone_size: NA
j_call: TRBJ1-5
d_call: NA
v_call: TRBV28

cdr3_nt: TGTGCCAGTAGTATAGGGGGCGGGAGGGGAGAGACCCAGTACTTC
cdr3_aa: CASSIGGGRGETQYF
clone_size: NA
j_call: TRBJ2-5
d_call: TRBD2
v_call: TRBV19

cdr3_nt: TGTGCCAGCAGCGCCTTAGCGGGAGGGCCAGAGACCCAGTACTTC
cdr3_aa: CASSALAGGPETQYF
clone_size: NA
j_call: TRBJ2-5
d_call: TRBD2
v_call: TRBV7-9

cdr3_nt: TGCGCCAGCAGCCCTATCCGGGGGTACACAGATACGCAGTATTTT
cdr3_aa: CASSPIRGYTDTQYF
clone_size: NA
j_call: TRBJ2-3
d_call: NA
v_call: TRBV5-1

cdr3_nt: TGTGCCAGCAGCACCAGAGCGGTCTCCTACGAGCAGTACTTC
cdr3_aa: CASSTRAVSYEQYF
clone_size: few
j_call: TRBJ2-7
d_call: NA
v_call: TRBV21-1

cdr3_nt: TGTGCCAGCAGAAAGACTAGCGGCTACGAGCAGTACTTC
cdr3_aa: CASRKTSGYEQYF
clone_size: NA
j_call: TRBJ2-7
d_call: TRBD2
v_call: TRBV28

cdr3_nt: TGTGCCATCGGAGACCTACCGAACACTGAAGCTTTCTTT
cdr3_aa: CAIGDLPNTEAFF
clone_size: NA
j_call: TRBJ1-1
d_call: NA
v_call: TRBV10-3

cdr3_nt: TGTGCCAGCAGCTTAACCCCGGGGGGTAGGGTCGAGCAGTACTTC
cdr3_aa: CASSLTPGGRVEQYF
clone_size: NA
j_call: TRBJ2-7
d_call: TRBD2
v_call: TRBV7-2

cdr3_nt: TGTGCCACCAGTGATTTTGGGCCTTCTGGGGAAGCTTTCTTT
cdr3_aa: CATSDFGPSGEAFF
clone_size: NA
j_call: TRBJ1-1
d_call: NA
v_call: TRBV24-1

cdr3_nt: TGCAGTGCTAGTGGGGTCCAGGGTGGCGGGGAGCTGTTTTTT
cdr3_aa: CSASGVQGGGELFF
clone_size: few
j_call: TRBJ2-2
d_call: NA
v_call: TRBV20-1

cdr3_nt: TGCGCCAGCAGGACAGGGGTGGTCGGGGAGCTGTTTTTT
cdr3_aa: CASRTGVVGELFF
clone_size: NA
j_call: TRBJ2-2
d_call: TRBD1
v_call: TRBV10-2

cdr3_nt: TGTGCCAGCAACCTAGCGGGAGGGTACAATGAGCAGTTCTTC
cdr3_aa: CASNLAGGYNEQFF
clone_size: NA
j_call: TRBJ2-1
d_call: TRBD2
v_call: TRBV5-6

cdr3_nt: TGTGCCAGCAGTACAGGGAATAGCAATCAGCCCCAGCATTTT
cdr3_aa: CASSTGNSNQPQHF
clone_size: NA
j_call: TRBJ1-5
d_call: NA
v_call: TRBV6-2/TRBV6-3

cdr3_nt: TGTGCCAGCAGTCCATTACAGGGGAGGTACGAGCAGTACTTC
cdr3_aa: CASSPLQGRYEQYF
clone_size: NA
j_call: TRBJ2-7
d_call: NA
v_call: TRBV28

cdr3_nt: TGTGCCAGCAGCTTATCAGGGGTCTCCTACAATGAGCAGTTCTTC
cdr3_aa: CASSLSGVSYNEQFF
clone_size: once
j_call: TRBJ2-1
d_call: NA
v_call: TRBV7-2

cdr3_nt: TGTGCCACCAGTGATCTAGCGGGAACTAACACCGGGGAGCTGTTTTTT
cdr3_aa: CATSDLAGTNTGELFF
clone_size: NA
j_call: TRBJ2-2
d_call: TRBD2
v_call: TRBV24-1

cdr3_nt: TGTGCCAGCAGTGAAATGACAGGGTATAGTTCACCCCTCCACTTT
cdr3_aa: CASSEMTGYSSPLHF
clone_size: NA
j_call: TRBJ1-6
d_call: TRBD1
v_call: TRBV6-1

cdr3_nt: TGTGCCAGCAGCTTCGGGGTTGGGGCAGATACGCAGTATTTT
cdr3_aa: CASSFGVGADTQYF
clone_size: NA
j_call: TRBJ2-3
d_call: NA
v_call: TRBV5-8

cdr3_nt: TGTGCCAGCAGCTCCGCCGTGCCGGGACAGTATAATTCACCCCTCCACTTT
cdr3_aa: CASSSAVPGQYNSPLHF
clone_size: NA
j_call: TRBJ1-6
d_call: TRBD1
v_call: TRBV7-9

cdr3_nt: TGTGCCAGCAGTCAACGACAGGGGACCACCTATGGCTACACCTTC
cdr3_aa: CASSQRQGTTYGYTF
clone_size: NA
j_call: TRBJ1-2
d_call: TRBD1
v_call: TRBV3-1/TRBV3-2

cdr3_nt: TGTGCCAGCAGCCAAGAGGCGACACCTAACCAAGAGACCCAGTACTTC
cdr3_aa: CASSQEATPNQETQYF
clone_size: NA
j_call: TRBJ2-5
d_call: NA
v_call: TRBV3-1/TRBV3-2

cdr3_nt: TGCGCCAGCGTCAGGGACACCGGGGAGCTGTTTTTT
cdr3_aa: CASVRDTGELFF
clone_size: few
j_call: TRBJ2-2
d_call: NA
v_call: TRBV10-2

cdr3_nt: TGCGCCAGCAGCTCACTCAACCTTGCAGATACGCAGTATTTT
cdr3_aa: CASSSLNLADTQYF
clone_size: NA
j_call: TRBJ2-3
d_call: NA
v_call: TRBV5-1